The present T cell receptor beta chain was sequenced within a study of graft-versus-host responses after intestinal transplantation. Notes on the study in general: Detection of GvH clones occurred in recipient marrow, and some had their first appearance in ileum or blood.

The table came from immunoSEQ multiplex PCR; TCRdb's copy has only in-frame clones and leaves some out. The table records about 100,000 clones, about 90% of them present only once. This clone was observed a handful of times. The antigen is not known. The starting material was unstimulated CD4+ T cells sorted from spleen or lymph node cells, obtained before transplant. The source of this sequence is a human donor who was the organ donor for an intestinal transplant.

CDR3 in DNA: TGTGCCAGCAGTTACTCCGGGGGAAACACCATATATTTT. This sequence encodes CASSYSGGNTIYF. The chain uses TRBV6-6 and TRBJ1-3, with D unclear. V gave up 0 bases and J gave up 4 bases, with 4 bases separating them. Germline loops: CDR1 MNHNY, CDR2 SVGAGI (reference sequence). CDR3 length: 13 amino acids.